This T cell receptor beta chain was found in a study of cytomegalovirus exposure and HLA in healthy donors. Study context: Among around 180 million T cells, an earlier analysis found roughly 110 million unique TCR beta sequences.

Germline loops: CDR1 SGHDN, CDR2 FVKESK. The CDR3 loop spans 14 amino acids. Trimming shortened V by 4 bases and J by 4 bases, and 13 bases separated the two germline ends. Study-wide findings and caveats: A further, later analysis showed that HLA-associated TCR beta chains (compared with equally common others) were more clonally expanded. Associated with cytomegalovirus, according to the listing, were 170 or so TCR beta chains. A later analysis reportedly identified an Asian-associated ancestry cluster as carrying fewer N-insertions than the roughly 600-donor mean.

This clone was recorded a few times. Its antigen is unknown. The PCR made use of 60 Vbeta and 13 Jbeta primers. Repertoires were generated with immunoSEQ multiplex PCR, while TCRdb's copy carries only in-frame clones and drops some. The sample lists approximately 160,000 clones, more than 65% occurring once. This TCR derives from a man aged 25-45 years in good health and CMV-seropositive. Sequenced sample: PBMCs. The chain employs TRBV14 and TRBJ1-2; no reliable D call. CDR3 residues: CASSRMTTPYGYTF. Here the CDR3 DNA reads TGTGCCAGCAGCCGAATGACAACCCCCTATGGCTACACCTTC.